What follows are 10 T cell receptor beta chains derived from one specimen sequenced in a study of neurological immune-mediated disorders. TCRdb recomputed calls from the 5' RACE reads with MiXCR, one row per CDR3 protein. The sample holds 90,000 to 150,000 distinct CDR3 sequences, roughly 3.1% seen once. The source material was PBMCs. The receptors were gathered from a woman aged 30 to 39 with multiple sclerosis.

This clonotype has a count of ten or more. This sequence joins TRBV6-5 and TRBJ2-7; 11 nucleotides line up with TRBD1. Per the germline V gene, CDR1 is MNHEY and CDR2 is SVGAGI. This CDR3 region has 15 residues. V gave up 0 bases and J gave up 2 bases; unmatched junction bases: 0. DNA for the CDR3: TGTGCCAGCAGTTACTCGGACAGGGGGCCCTACGAGCAGTACTTC. Amino acid sequence: CASSYSDRGPYEQYF.

This clonotype was seen ten or more times. The gene calls are TRBV7-9 and TRBJ2-5; TRBD1 is a possible D gene (7 bases). Between the trimmed V and J ends, which lost 2 bases and 2 bases, there was a span of 12 bases. The CDR3 extends over 15 amino acids. Germline V lookup: CDR1 SEHNR, CDR2 FQNEAQ (reference sequence). CDR3 nucleotide sequence: TGTGCCAGCAGCTTACGCGCAGGGGGGCAAGAGACCCAGTACTTC. This sequence encodes CASSLRAGGQETQYF.

This clonotype was recorded at least ten times. The chain has TRBV29-1 and TRBJ1-1; D is possibly TRBD1 (6 bases). Germline values: CDR1 SQVTM, CDR2 ANQGSEA. Trimming took off 7 bases at V and 6 bases at J, with 15 bases between the two ends. The CDR3 length is 12 residues. The CDR3 DNA sequence: TGCAGCGACCGGGGGCATGGATCTGAAGCTTTCTTT. This sequence encodes CSDRGHGSEAFF.

At least ten counts were recorded for this clonotype. The CDR3 here is CSVTQGTEAFF. CDR3 DNA: TGCAGCGTAACCCAGGGGACTGAAGCTTTCTTT. The chain carries TRBV20-1 and TRBJ1-1; D possibly corresponds to TRBD1 (6 bases). Per the germline V gene, CDR1 is DFQATT and CDR2 is SNEGSKA (reference sequence). This CDR3 comprises 11 residues.

At least ten counts were recorded for this clonotype. The genes are TRBV5-1 and TRBJ1-1, with TRBD1 matching over 7 bases. The germline CDR1 and CDR2 sequences are SGHRS and YFSETQ. The V and J ends lost 0 bases and 5 bases, in that order; junction bases with no gene match: 4. The CDR3 runs 14 residues. The CDR3 DNA follows: TGCGCCAGCAGCTTGGAAGGGGGCGTGACTGAAGCTTTCTTT. This encodes CASSLEGGVTEAFF. Filled out from reference TRBV5-1 and TRBJ1-1, the complete variable domain reads KAGVTQTPRYLIKTRGQQVTLSCSPISGHRSVSWYQQTPGQGLQFLFEYFSETQRNKGNFPGRFSGRQFSNSRSEMNVSTLELGDSALYLCASSLEGGVTEAFFGQGTRLTVV.

This clonotype was detected many times. J is TRBJ1-3 and V is TRBV5-5; unclear D gene. The germline V and J ends were trimmed by 1 base and 4 bases, with 15 bases remaining between them. Germline lookup yields CDR1 SGHKS and CDR2 YYEKEE (reference sequence). The CDR3 is 16 residues long. CDR3 in DNA: TGTGCCAGCAGCTTGCTCCTAGACATCTACGGAAACACCATATATTTT. This sequence encodes CASSLLLDIYGNTIYF. The full variable domain, its missing parts supplied by reference TRBV5-5 and TRBJ1-3, is DAGVTQSPTHLIKTRGQQVTLRCSPISGHKSVSWYQQVLGQGPQFIFQYYEKEERGRGNFPDRFSARQFPNYSSELNVNALLLGDSALYLCASSLLLDIYGNTIYFGEGSWLTVV.

This clonotype was counted many times. The gene calls are TRBV7-6 and TRBJ2-2, with TRBD1 matching 7 bases. There are 14 residues in the CDR3. Germline V lookup: CDR1 SGHVS, CDR2 FNYEAQ. The V segment lost 7 bases and the J segment 5 bases; nucleotides outside the gene matches: 7. The CDR3 nucleotides are TGTGCCAGCACTTACAGGGGTTGGACCGGGGAGCTGTTTTTT. This encodes CASTYRGWTGELFF. Supplemented by reference TRBV7-6 and TRBJ2-2, the full variable domain reads GAGVSQSPRYKVTKRGQDVALRCDPISGHVSLYWYRQALGQGPEFLTYFNYEAQQDKSGLPNDRFSAERPEGSISTLTIQRTEQRDSAMYRCASTYRGWTGELFFGEGSRLTVL.

This clonotype was seen ten or more times. The gene calls are TRBV29-1 and TRBJ2-7; D remains unclear. V lost 3 bases, J lost 8 bases, and 8 bases lay in between. In germline, CDR1 is SQVTM, CDR2 ANQGSEA. This CDR3 is built from 10 residues. In DNA, the CDR3 is TGCAGCGTTGACAACTTCCAGCAGTACTTC. Protein sequence: CSVDNFQQYF.

In this sample, this clonotype turned up many times. V gene TRBV20-1 combines with J gene TRBJ2-5; D uncertain. CDR1 and CDR2 (germline): DFQATT, SNEGSKA (reference sequence). Trimming stripped 1 base from V and 2 bases from J, with 14 bases between. The CDR3 runs to 15 residues. CDR3 bases: TGCAGTGCTAGAGGTCCAGCGACACCTCAAGAGACCCAGTACTTC. Translation: CSARGPATPQETQYF.

This clonotype came up many times. V gene TRBV9 combines with J gene TRBJ2-1; 12 positions match TRBD2. Germline CDR1 is SGDLS and CDR2 is YYNGEE. V shed 4 bases and J 9 bases; nucleotides not matched to a gene: 11. The CDR3 has 16 amino acids. CDR3 DNA: TGTGCCAGCAGCCCCCGTTCTAGCGGGGGGGATGGTGAGCAGTTCTTC. This translates into CASSPRSSGGDGEQFF.